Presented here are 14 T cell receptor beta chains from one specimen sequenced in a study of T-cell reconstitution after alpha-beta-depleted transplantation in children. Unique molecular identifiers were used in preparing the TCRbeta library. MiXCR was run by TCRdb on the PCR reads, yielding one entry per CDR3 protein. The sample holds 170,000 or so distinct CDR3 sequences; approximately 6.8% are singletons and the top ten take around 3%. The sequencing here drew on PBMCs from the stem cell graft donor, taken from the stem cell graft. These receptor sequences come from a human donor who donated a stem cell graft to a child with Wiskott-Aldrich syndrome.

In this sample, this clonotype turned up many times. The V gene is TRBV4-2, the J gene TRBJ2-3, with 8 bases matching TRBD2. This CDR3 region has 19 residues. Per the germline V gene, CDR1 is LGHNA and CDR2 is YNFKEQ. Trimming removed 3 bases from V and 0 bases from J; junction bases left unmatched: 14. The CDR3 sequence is CASSHFSGASISSTDTQYF. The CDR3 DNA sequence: TGTGCCAGCAGCCACTTTAGCGGGGCCTCAATTTCTAGCACAGATACGCAGTATTTT.

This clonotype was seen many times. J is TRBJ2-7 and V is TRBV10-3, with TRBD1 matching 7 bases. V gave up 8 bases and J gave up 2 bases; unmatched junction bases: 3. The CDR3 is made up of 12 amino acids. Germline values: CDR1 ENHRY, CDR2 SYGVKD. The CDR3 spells CAISGQTYEQYF. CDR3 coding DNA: TGTGCCATCTCGGGACAGACCTACGAGCAGTACTTC.

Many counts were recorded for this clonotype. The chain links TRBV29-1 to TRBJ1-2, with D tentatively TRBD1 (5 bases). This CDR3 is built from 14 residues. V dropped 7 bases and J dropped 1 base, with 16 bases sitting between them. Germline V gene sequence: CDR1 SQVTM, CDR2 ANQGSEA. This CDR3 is CSAPGTADNYGYTF. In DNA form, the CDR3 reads TGCAGCGCTCCTGGGACTGCTGATAACTATGGCTACACCTTC.

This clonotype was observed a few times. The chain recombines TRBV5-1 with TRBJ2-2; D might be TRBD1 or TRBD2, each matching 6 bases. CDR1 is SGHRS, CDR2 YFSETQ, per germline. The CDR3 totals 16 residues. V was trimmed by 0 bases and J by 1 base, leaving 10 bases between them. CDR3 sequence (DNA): TGCGCCAGCAGCTTGGAGGCGGGACAGAACACCGGGGAGCTGTTTTTT. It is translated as CASSLEAGQNTGELFF.

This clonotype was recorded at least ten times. CDR3 residues: CSASGKASTSTDTQYF. The CDR3 DNA is TGCAGTGCTAGCGGGAAAGCTAGTACTAGCACAGATACGCAGTATTTT. This sequence joins TRBV20-1 and TRBJ2-3; the D gene is possibly TRBD2 (5 bases). The length of the CDR3 is 16 residues. CDR1 and CDR2 (germline): DFQATT, SNEGSKA (reference sequence). Trimming removed 3 bases at V and 0 bases at J, with 16 bases between.

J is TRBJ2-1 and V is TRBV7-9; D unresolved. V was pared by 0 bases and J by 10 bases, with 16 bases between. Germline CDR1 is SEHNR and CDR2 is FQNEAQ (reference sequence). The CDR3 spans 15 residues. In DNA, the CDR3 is TGTGCCAGCAGCTTAGCGCTTATGTCAAAAGACGAGCAGTTCTTC. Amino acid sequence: CASSLALMSKDEQFF.

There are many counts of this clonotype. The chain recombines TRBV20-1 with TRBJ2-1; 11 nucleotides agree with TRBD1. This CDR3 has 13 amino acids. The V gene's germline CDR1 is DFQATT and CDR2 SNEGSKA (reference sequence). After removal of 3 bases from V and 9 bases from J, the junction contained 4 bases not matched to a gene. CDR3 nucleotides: TGCAGTGCTAGGGACAGGGGGCATGGTGAGCAGTTCTTC. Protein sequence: CSARDRGHGEQFF.

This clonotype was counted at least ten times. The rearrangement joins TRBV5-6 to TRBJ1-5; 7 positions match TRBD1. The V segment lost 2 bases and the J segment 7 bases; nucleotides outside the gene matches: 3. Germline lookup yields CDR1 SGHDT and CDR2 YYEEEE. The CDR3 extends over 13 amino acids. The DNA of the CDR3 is TGTGCCAGCAGCTTCACAGGGGTCCAGCCCCAGCATTTT. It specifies CASSFTGVQPQHF.

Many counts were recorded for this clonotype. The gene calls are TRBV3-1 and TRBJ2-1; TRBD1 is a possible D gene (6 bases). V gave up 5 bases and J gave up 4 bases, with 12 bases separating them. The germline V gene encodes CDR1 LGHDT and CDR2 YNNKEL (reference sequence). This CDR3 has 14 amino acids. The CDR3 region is CASSTRDKYNEQFF. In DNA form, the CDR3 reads TGTGCCAGCAGCACTCGGGACAAATACAATGAGCAGTTCTTC.

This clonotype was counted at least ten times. CDR3: CASSLEGQGAGAGDGYTF. The CDR3 coding sequence is TGTGCCAGCAGCCTAGAGGGACAGGGGGCAGGAGCCGGGGATGGCTACACCTTC. The chain combines TRBV4-2 with TRBJ1-2, with 12 bases that match TRBD1. The CDR3 has 18 residues. The J segment lost 6 bases and the V segment lost 4 bases, leaving 15 bases of the junction unmatched. Germline V gene sequence: CDR1 LGHNA, CDR2 YNFKEQ.

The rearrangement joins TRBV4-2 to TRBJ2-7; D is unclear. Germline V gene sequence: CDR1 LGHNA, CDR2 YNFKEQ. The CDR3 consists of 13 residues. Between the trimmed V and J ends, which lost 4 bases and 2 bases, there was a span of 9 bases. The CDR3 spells CASSPPTPYEQYF. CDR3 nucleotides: TGTGCCAGCAGCCCCCCGACCCCCTACGAGCAGTACTTC.

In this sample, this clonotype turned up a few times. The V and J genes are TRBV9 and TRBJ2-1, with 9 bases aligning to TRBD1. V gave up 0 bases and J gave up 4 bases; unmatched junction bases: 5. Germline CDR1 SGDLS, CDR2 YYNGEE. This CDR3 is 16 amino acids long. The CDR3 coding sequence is TGTGCCAGCAGCGTAGATCCGACAGGGGGATACAATGAGCAGTTCTTC. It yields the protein CASSVDPTGGYNEQFF.

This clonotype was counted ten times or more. CDR3 amino acids: CASSYVKGRLTEAFF. CDR3 DNA sequence: TGTGCCAGCAGTTACGTGAAGGGGCGTTTAACTGAAGCTTTCTTT. This sequence joins TRBV6-5 and TRBJ1-1; D possibly corresponds to TRBD1 (5 bases). The CDR3 contains 15 residues. The ends were cut back, 2 bases at V and 5 bases at J, with 15 bases in the middle. Germline V lookup: CDR1 MNHEY, CDR2 SVGAGI.

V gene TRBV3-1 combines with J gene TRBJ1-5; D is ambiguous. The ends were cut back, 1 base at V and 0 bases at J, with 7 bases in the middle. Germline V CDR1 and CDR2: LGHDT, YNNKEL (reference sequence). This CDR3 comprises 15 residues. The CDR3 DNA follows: TGTGCCAGCAGCCAAGGAGACTATAGCAATCAGCCCCAGCATTTT. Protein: CASSQGDYSNQPQHF.